This T cell receptor beta chain was documented in a study of blood T cell repertoires in COVID-19. About the research overall: The origin of the acute and convalescent COVID-19 samples was the United States, Italy and Spain.

The CDR3 totals 16 residues. Deletions cut 1 base from V and 6 bases from J, with 15 bases between. CDR1 is SGHTA, CDR2 FQGNSA, per germline. The protocol was immunoSEQ multiplex PCR, while the TCRdb copy is restricted to in-frame clones and leaves out a portion. The table lists fewer than 500,000 clones, 81% of them singletons. The specimen sequenced was peripheral blood. The J gene is TRBJ2-2, the V gene TRBV7-2; the D gene is possibly TRBD1 (5 bases). This clonotype originated in a human donor with acute or convalescent COVID-19. The donor label of this sample is uncertain. CDR3 region: CASSLGGPTEAGELFF. CDR3 DNA sequence: TGTGCCAGCAGCTTAGGGGGCCCAACTGAGGCCGGGGAGCTGTTTTTT.